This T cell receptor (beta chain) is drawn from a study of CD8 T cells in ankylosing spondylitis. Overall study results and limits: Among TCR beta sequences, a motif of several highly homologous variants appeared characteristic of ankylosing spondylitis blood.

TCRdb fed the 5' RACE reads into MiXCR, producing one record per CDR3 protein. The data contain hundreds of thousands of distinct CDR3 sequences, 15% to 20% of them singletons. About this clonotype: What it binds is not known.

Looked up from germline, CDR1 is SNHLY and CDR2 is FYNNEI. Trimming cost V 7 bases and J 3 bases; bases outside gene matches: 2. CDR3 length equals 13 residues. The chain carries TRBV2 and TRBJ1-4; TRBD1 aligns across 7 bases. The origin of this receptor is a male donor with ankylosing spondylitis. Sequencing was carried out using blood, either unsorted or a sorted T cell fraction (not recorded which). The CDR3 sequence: CASTGTANEKLFF. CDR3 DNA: TGTGCCAGCACCGGGACAGCTAATGAAAAACTGTTTTTT.